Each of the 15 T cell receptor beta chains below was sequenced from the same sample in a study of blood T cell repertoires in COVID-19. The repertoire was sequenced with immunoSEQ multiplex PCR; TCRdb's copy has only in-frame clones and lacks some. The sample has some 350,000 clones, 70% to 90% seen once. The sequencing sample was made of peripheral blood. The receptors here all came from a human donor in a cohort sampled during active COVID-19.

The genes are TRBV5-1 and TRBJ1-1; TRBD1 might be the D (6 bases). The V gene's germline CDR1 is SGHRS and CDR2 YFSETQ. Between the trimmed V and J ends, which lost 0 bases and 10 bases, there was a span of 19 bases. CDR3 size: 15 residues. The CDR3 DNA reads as TGCGCCAGCAGCTTGGAGACAGGCCGATATCAGGGAGCTTTCTTT. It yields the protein CASSLETGRYQGAFF.

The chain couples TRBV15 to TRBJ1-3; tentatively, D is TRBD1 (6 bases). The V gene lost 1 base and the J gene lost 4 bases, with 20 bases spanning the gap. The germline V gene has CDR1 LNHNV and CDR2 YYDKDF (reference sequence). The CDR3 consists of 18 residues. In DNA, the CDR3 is TGTGCCACCAGCAGAGGTTGGGGGGGCAGTATCTTAGGAAACACCATATATTTT. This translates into CATSRGWGGSILGNTIYF.

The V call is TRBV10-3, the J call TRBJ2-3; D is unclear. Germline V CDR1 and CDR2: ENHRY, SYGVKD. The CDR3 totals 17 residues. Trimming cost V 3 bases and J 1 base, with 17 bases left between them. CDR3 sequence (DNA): TGTGCCATCAGTGATTGGTCGGTGAGCGTTGGCACAGATACGCAGTATTTT. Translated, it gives CAISDWSVSVGTDTQYF.

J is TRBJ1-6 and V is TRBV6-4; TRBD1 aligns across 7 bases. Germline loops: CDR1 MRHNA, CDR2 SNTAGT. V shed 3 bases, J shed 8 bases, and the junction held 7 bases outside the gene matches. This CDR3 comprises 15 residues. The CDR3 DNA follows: TGTGCCAGCAGTGATCGGCCAGGGGGAGATTCACCCCTCCACTTT. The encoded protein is CASSDRPGGDSPLHF.

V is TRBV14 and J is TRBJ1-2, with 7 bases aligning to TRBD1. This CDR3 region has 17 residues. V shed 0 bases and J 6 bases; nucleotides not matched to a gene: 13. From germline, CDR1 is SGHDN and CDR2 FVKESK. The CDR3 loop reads CASSQEGYRGLGHGYTF. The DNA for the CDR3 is TGTGCCAGCAGCCAAGAAGGGTACAGGGGCCTCGGGCATGGCTACACCTTC. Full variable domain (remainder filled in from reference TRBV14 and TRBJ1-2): EAGVTQFPSHSVIEKGQTVTLRCDPISGHDNLYWYRRVMGKEIKFLLHFVKESKQDESGMPNNRFLAERTGGTYSTLKVQPAELEDSGVYFCASSQEGYRGLGHGYTFGSGTRLTVV.

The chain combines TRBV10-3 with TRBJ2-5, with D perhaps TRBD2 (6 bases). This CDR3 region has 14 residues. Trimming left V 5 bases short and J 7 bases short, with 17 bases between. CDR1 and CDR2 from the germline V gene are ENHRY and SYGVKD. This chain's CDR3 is CAISPTSLAGTQYF. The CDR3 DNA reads TGTGCCATCAGTCCGACTAGTCTGGCGGGGACCCAGTACTTC.

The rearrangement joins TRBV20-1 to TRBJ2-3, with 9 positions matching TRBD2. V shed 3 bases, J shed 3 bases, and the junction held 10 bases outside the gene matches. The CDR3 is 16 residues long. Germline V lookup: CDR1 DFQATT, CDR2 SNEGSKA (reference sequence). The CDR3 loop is CSASGLAGPRTDTQYF. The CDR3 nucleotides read TGCAGTGCTAGTGGCCTAGCGGGGCCAAGGACAGATACGCAGTATTTT.

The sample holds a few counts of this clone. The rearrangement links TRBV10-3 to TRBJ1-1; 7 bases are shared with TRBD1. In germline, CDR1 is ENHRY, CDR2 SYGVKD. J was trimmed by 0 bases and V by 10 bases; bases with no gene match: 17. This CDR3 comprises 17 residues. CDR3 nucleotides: TGTGCCACCTTAAACCGGGACAGCCCCGGGATGAACACTGAAGCTTTCTTT. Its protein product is CATLNRDSPGMNTEAFF.

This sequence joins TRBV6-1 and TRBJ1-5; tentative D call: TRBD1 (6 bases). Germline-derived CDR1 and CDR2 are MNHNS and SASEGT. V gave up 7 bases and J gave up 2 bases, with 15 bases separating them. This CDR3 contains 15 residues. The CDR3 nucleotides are TGTGCCAGCACCACGGGGGGGGCTGGCAATCAGCCCCAGCATTTT. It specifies CASTTGGAGNQPQHF.

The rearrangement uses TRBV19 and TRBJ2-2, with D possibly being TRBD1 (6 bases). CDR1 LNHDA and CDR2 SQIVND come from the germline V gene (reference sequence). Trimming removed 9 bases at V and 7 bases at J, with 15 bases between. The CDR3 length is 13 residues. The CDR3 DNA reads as TGTGCCAGCTCAGAACAGGGCATCGGGGAGCTGTTTTTT. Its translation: CASSEQGIGELFF.

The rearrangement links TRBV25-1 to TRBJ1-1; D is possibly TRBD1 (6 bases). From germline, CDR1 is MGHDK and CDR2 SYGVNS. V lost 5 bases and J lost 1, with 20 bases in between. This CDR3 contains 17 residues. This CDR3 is CASSRGTLGMGNTEAFF. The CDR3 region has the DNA TGTGCCAGCAGTAGAGGGACACTAGGGATGGGGAACACTGAAGCTTTCTTT.

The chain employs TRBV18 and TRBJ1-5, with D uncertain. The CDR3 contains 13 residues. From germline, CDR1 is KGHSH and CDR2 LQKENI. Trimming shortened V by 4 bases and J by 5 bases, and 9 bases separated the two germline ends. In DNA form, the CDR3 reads TGTGCCAGCTCACTAGGAGGATATCAGCCCCAGCATTTT. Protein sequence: CASSLGGYQPQHF.

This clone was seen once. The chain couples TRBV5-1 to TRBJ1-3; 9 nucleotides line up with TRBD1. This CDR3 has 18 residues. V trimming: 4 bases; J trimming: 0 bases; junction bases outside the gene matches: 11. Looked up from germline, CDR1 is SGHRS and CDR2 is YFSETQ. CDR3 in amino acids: CASSRSPGQGSSGNTIYF. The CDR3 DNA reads TGCGCCAGCAGCCGGAGCCCGGGACAGGGTAGCTCTGGAAACACCATATATTTT.

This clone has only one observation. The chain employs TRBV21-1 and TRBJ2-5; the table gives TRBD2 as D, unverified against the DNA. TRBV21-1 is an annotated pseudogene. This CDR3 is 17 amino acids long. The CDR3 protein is CASSPRRTEQPQETQYF. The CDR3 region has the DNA TGTGCCAGCAGCCCCCGGAGGACGGAACAACCCCAAGAGACCCAGTACTTC.

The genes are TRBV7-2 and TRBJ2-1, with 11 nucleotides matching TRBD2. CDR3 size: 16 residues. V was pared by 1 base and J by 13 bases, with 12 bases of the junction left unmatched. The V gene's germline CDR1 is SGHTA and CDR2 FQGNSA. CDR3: CASSLESASGGYAQFF. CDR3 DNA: TGTGCCAGCAGCTTAGAAAGCGCTAGCGGGGGGTATGCACAGTTCTTC.